The 13 T cell receptor beta chains listed next were all sequenced from one sample in a study of a mutant IDH1 vaccine in newly diagnosed glioma. Only in-frame clones appear in the TCRdb table, and some are missing; sequencing was by immunoSEQ multiplex PCR. The table includes about 33,000 clones, more than 85% detected once. The time point denotes: baseline, week 1 (first vaccination visit). Treatment specified: pre-vaccination baseline after standard-of-care therapy. Sequences were derived from PBMCs, sampled from a glioma patient treated with radiotherapy, temozolomide or both. These receptors all come from a woman aged 40 to 55 with glioma.

This rearrangement joins TRBV4-1 to TRBJ2-2, with D possibly being TRBD2 (6 bases). CDR1 and CDR2 (germline): MGHRA, YSYEKL. Between the trimmed V and J ends, which lost 0 bases and 0 bases, there was a span of 14 bases. This CDR3 has 18 amino acids. CDR3 nucleotides: TGCGCCAGCAGCCAAGAAGCAGGGAGACTAGCGAACACCGGGGAGCTGTTTTTT. This gives the protein CASSQEAGRLANTGELFF.

The gene calls are TRBV4-2 and TRBJ2-1, with 10 bases matching TRBD1. The CDR3 is 15 residues long. The V segment lost 4 bases and the J segment 4 bases; nucleotides outside the gene matches: 4. CDR1 LGHNA and CDR2 YNFKEQ come from the germline V gene. CDR3: CASSRGTGEYNEQFF. The CDR3 coding sequence is TGTGCCAGCAGCCGAGGGACAGGGGAATACAATGAGCAGTTCTTC.

This sequence joins TRBV6-5 and TRBJ1-1; D call uncertain. CDR3 length: 13 residues. Looked up from germline, CDR1 is MNHEY and CDR2 is SVGAGI. The V and J ends lost 6 bases and 8 bases respectively, with 16 bases between them. The CDR3 sequence: CASSATHRTEAFF. In DNA form, the CDR3 reads TGTGCCAGCAGCGCGACCCACCGGACCGAAGCTTTCTTT.

This clone was seen just once. V is TRBV6-5 and J is TRBJ1-2, with D perhaps TRBD1 (6 bases). V dropped 8 bases and J dropped 8 bases, with 12 bases sitting between them. Germline-derived CDR1 and CDR2 are MNHEY and SVGAGI. The length of the CDR3 is 11 residues. The CDR3 DNA follows: TGTGCCAGCGTGGGGGCACGGGGCTACACCTTC. It codes for CASVGARGYTF.

This sequence joins TRBV4-1 and TRBJ2-1; perhaps TRBD2 as D (6 bases). From germline, CDR1 is MGHRA and CDR2 YSYEKL. The CDR3 spans 17 residues. Trimming took off 0 bases at V and 8 bases at J, with 20 bases between the two ends. The CDR3 loop is CASSQDHGTSPIYEQFF. The CDR3 region has the DNA TGCGCCAGCAGCCAAGACCACGGCACTAGCCCAATTTATGAGCAGTTCTTC.

The V call is TRBV7-9, the J call TRBJ1-5; D is uncertain. V lost 5 bases, J lost 4 bases, and 12 bases lay in between. Germline V gene sequence: CDR1 SEHNR, CDR2 FQNEAQ (reference sequence). The CDR3 sequence is 14 residues long. CDR3 protein: CASSPATGNQPQHF. The CDR3 coding sequence is TGTGCCAGCAGCCCGGCAACGGGTAATCAGCCCCAGCATTTT. Together with reference TRBV7-9 and TRBJ1-5, the CDR3 gives the full variable domain: DTGVSQNPRHKITKRGQNVTFRCDPISEHNRLYWYRQTLGQGPEFLTYFQNEAQLEKSRLLSDRFSAERPKGSFSTLEIQRTEQGDSAMYLCASSPATGNQPQHFGDGTRLSIL.

The rearrangement links TRBV10-3 to TRBJ2-7; D gene uncertain. From germline, CDR1 is ENHRY and CDR2 SYGVKD. There are 11 residues in the CDR3. Trimming removed 4 bases at V and 8 bases at J, with 9 bases between. The CDR3 bases are TGTGCCATCAGTGGGAGTGGGAAGCAGTACTTC. Protein sequence: CAISGSGKQYF.

This rearrangement joins TRBV15 to TRBJ2-5; D uncertain. This CDR3 comprises 15 residues. Looked up from germline, CDR1 is LNHNV and CDR2 is YYDKDF (reference sequence). V dropped 0 bases and J dropped 5 bases, with 13 bases sitting between them. In nucleotides, the CDR3 is TGTGCCACCAGCAGAGATTTTTGGGGTTGGGAGACCCAGTACTTC. This sequence encodes CATSRDFWGWETQYF.

This clone was observed once. This chain uses TRBV10-2 with TRBJ2-3; D is possibly TRBD1 (6 bases). CDR1 and CDR2 from the germline V gene are WSHSY and SAAADI. Trimming took 0 bases from V and 9 from J, leaving 13 bases between them. The CDR3 consists of 14 residues. The CDR3 sequence is CASSESRTGTTQYF. CDR3 nucleotides: TGCGCCAGCAGTGAGTCGAGAACCGGGACAACGCAGTATTTT.

V usage is TRBV6-1 and J usage is TRBJ1-1, with a possible D match to TRBD1 (5 bases). Trimming removed 5 bases from V and 12 bases from J, with 22 bases in between. The V gene's germline CDR1 is MNHNS and CDR2 SASEGT. This CDR3 region has 14 residues. The CDR3 protein is CASSLQGGGVGSFF. The CDR3 DNA reads as TGTGCCAGCAGTCTTCAAGGCGGGGGGGTTGGATCTTTCTTT.

V usage is TRBV5-1 and J usage is TRBJ2-5, with D possibly being TRBD1 (5 bases). CDR3 size: 14 residues. CDR1 SGHRS and CDR2 YFSETQ come from the germline V gene. V was shortened by 4 bases and J by 4 bases, with 14 bases between the two germline ends. CDR3 amino acids: CASSPTQGGETQYF. DNA for the CDR3: TGCGCCAGCAGCCCCACCCAGGGTGGAGAGACCCAGTACTTC. Using reference TRBV5-1 and TRBJ2-5 for the parts outside the CDR3, the full variable domain is KAGVTQTPRYLIKTRGQQVTLSCSPISGHRSVSWYQQTPGQGLQFLFEYFSETQRNKGNFPGRFSGRQFSNSRSEMNVSTLELGDSALYLCASSPTQGGETQYFGPGTRLLVL.

The V call is TRBV5-4, the J call TRBJ2-7, with D unclear. V was trimmed by 0 bases and J by 1 base, leaving 8 bases between them. The CDR3 covers 14 residues. Germline V lookup: CDR1 SGHNT, CDR2 YYREEE (reference sequence). This CDR3 reads CASSLAGGSYEQYF. In DNA, the CDR3 is TGTGCCAGCAGCTTGGCCGGCGGATCCTACGAGCAGTACTTC.

The chain carries TRBV5-1 and TRBJ2-7, with D unclear. This CDR3 contains 14 residues. V lost 2 bases, J lost 3 bases, and 12 bases lay in between. Germline V gene data show CDR1 as SGHRS and CDR2 as YFSETQ. CDR3 residues: CASSLRVGNYEQYF. In DNA form, the CDR3 reads TGCGCCAGCAGCTTAAGGGTAGGGAACTACGAGCAGTACTTC.